One sample yielded the 3 T cell receptor beta chains listed below, sequenced in a study of Ad26.COV2.S vaccination and SARS-CoV-2 variants. Sample treatment: around 19 received Ad26.COV2.S at low or high dose, single or two shots; 5 received placebo; per-sample allocation not given. Specimens were obtained on day 63 following the first vaccine or placebo injection. Sequenced by immunoSEQ multiplex PCR; TCRdb stores in-frame clones only, minus some. Of about half a million clones in the sample, 80% to 90% were seen once. The source was peripheral blood, collected in a trial of Ad26.COV2.S vaccine versus placebo. These receptor sequences come from a person aged 18-65 years who received the Ad26.COV2.S COVID-19 vaccine or a placebo.

V and J are TRBV7-2 and TRBJ2-2; D is unclear. V was pared by 1 base and J by 5 bases, with 14 bases between. CDR1 is SGHTA, CDR2 FQGNSA, per germline. The CDR3 is made up of 16 amino acids. CDR3 nucleotides: TGTGCCAGCAGCTTAGTTTTGAGCAGGCGAACCGGGGAGCTGTTTTTT. Its protein product is CASSLVLSRRTGELFF.

The chain is built from TRBV7-9 and TRBJ2-7; 7 bases agree with TRBD1. V gave up 4 bases and J gave up 3 bases; unmatched junction bases: 6. This CDR3 comprises 14 residues. CDR1 is SEHNR and CDR2 is FQNEAQ in the germline V gene (reference sequence). CDR3 in amino acids: CASSYLGTDYEQYF. DNA for the CDR3: TGTGCCAGCAGCTACCTCGGGACAGACTACGAGCAGTACTTC.

The chain combines TRBV27 with TRBJ2-7, with TRBD2 identical over 8 bases. Germline-derived CDR1 and CDR2 are MNHEY and SMNVEV (reference sequence). After removal of 3 bases from V and 1 base from J, the junction contained 8 bases not matched to a gene. This CDR3 is 16 amino acids long. DNA for the CDR3: TGTGCCAGCAGTTTTAGCTCCAGCGGGGGTTCCTACGAGCAGTACTTC. Translated: CASSFSSSGGSYEQYF.